Listed here are 13 T cell receptor beta chains from one sample, sequenced in a study of cytomegalovirus exposure and HLA in healthy donors. Primers included in the PCR were 60 Vbeta and 13 Jbeta primers. The data were produced by immunoSEQ multiplex PCR, yet TCRdb's version contains in-frame clones alone and is incomplete. This sample yields about 100,000 clones, of which about 77% are seen a single time; just under 4% belongs to the top ten. Sequenced sample: PBMCs. These receptors were obtained from a woman between 45 and 65 years old in good health and CMV-seropositive.

This chain joins TRBV2 and TRBJ1-1; maybe TRBD1 (5 bases). V lost 3 bases and J 4 bases, leaving 15 bases between the germline ends. Germline CDR1 and CDR2: SNHLY and FYNNEI. CDR3 length equals 15 residues. The CDR3 here is CASSDSRGAITEAFF. Here the CDR3 DNA reads TGTGCCAGCAGTGATTCAAGGGGCGCGATCACTGAAGCTTTCTTT.

The chain recombines TRBV7-3 with TRBJ1-6, with D perhaps TRBD1 (6 bases). This CDR3 comprises 16 residues. The germline CDR1 and CDR2 sequences are SGHTA and FQGTGA. V shed 3 bases and J shed 6 bases, with 15 bases lying between them. Here the CDR3 DNA reads TGTGCCAGCAGCTTGCCAAGGGCAGGGGTTAATTCACCCCTCCACTTT. Translation: CASSLPRAGVNSPLHF. Variable domain in full (rest from reference TRBV7-3 and TRBJ1-6): GAGVSQTPSNKVTEKGKYVELRCDPISGHTALYWYRQSLGQGPEFLIYFQGTGAADDSGLPNDRFFAVRPEGSVSTLKIQRTERGDSAVYLCASSLPRAGVNSPLHFGNGTRLTVT.

The rearrangement joins TRBV5-1 to TRBJ2-1; 8 bases match TRBD1. Germline V gene data show CDR1 as SGHRS and CDR2 as YFSETQ. The CDR3 loop spans 14 amino acids. V shed 4 bases, J shed 3 bases, and the junction held 3 bases outside the gene matches. DNA of the CDR3: TGCGCCAGCAGCCCGGGACAGGTCTACAATGAGCAGTTCTTC. Translation: CASSPGQVYNEQFF.

The chain recombines TRBV9 with TRBJ2-7, with 8 nucleotides matching TRBD2. The CDR3 is 15 amino acids. Looked up from germline, CDR1 is SGDLS and CDR2 is YYNGEE. The trim removed 4 bases at V and 5 bases at J, leaving 11 bases unmatched. CDR3 in DNA: TGTGCCAGCAGCCCTCGAGCGGGAGAGTCCCACGAGCAGTACTTC. This sequence encodes CASSPRAGESHEQYF.

The V gene is TRBV5-6, the J gene TRBJ2-7, with TRBD2 matching over 8 bases. From germline, CDR1 is SGHDT and CDR2 YYEEEE. The V segment lost 5 bases and the J segment 3 bases; nucleotides outside the gene matches: 7. There are 14 residues in the CDR3. CDR3 DNA: TGTGCCAGCAGTTGGGGGACTAGAGTCTACGAGCAGTACTTC. Translating it yields CASSWGTRVYEQYF. Supplemented by reference TRBV5-6 and TRBJ2-7, the full variable domain reads DAGVTQSPTHLIKTRGQQVTLRCSPKSGHDTVSWYQQALGQGPQFIFQYYEEEERQRGNFPDRFSGHQFPNYSSELNVNALLLGDSALYLCASSWGTRVYEQYFGPGTRLTVT.

In its sample, this clone was seen a few times. V and J are TRBV14 and TRBJ2-7; D call uncertain. V dropped 4 bases and J dropped 3 bases, with 4 bases sitting between them. The CDR3 totals 11 residues. Germline V gene lookup returns CDR1 SGHDN and CDR2 FVKESK. CDR3 coding DNA: TGTGCCAGCAGCCCCGGCTACGAGCAGTACTTC. Its translation is CASSPGYEQYF.

The chain has TRBV9 and TRBJ1-4, with a tentative D call TRBD1 (6 bases). Trimming stripped 3 bases from V and 0 bases from J, with 9 bases between. The length of the CDR3 is 15 residues. Germline CDR1 reads SGDLS; CDR2 reads YYNGEE. CDR3 nucleotides: TGTGCCAGCAGCGAGGACAGCTCAACTAATGAAAAACTGTTTTTT. This gives the protein CASSEDSSTNEKLFF.

This chain links TRBV14 with TRBJ1-1; a possible D gene is TRBD1 (5 bases). This CDR3 comprises 12 residues. CDR1 is SGHDN and CDR2 is FVKESK in the germline V gene. V gave up 4 bases and J gave up 11 bases, with 14 bases separating them. CDR3 in amino acids: CASSRPGEGAFF. The CDR3 DNA reads TGTGCCAGCAGCCGCCCGGGGGAGGGGGCTTTCTTT.

J is TRBJ2-1 and V is TRBV27; D gene unclear. V was clipped by 7 bases and J by 1 base, with 11 bases between them. The CDR3 consists of 14 residues. CDR1 and CDR2 (germline): MNHEY, SMNVEV (reference sequence). CDR3: CASKEVRSYNEQFF. The CDR3 coding sequence is TGTGCCAGCAAAGAAGTCAGGTCCTACAATGAGCAGTTCTTC.

The chain combines TRBV2 with TRBJ2-1; 9 positions agree with TRBD1. The germline V gene encodes CDR1 SNHLY and CDR2 FYNNEI. V was clipped by 10 bases and J by 8 bases; unmatched bases: 15. The CDR3 is made up of 15 amino acids. The chain's CDR3 is CAILPRTGAVDEQFF. The CDR3 bases are TGTGCCATCCTCCCCCGGACAGGGGCAGTAGATGAGCAGTTCTTC.

This clone was seen more than once but under ten times. This sequence joins TRBV20-1 and TRBJ2-7; perhaps TRBD2 as D (5 bases). CDR1 is DFQATT, CDR2 SNEGSKA, per germline (reference sequence). Trimming stripped 5 bases from V and 7 bases from J, with 12 bases between. This CDR3 has 11 amino acids. The CDR3 sequence is CSASTRGEQYF. The CDR3 DNA reads TGCAGTGCTTCTACCCGCGGGGAGCAGTACTTC.

The chain uses TRBV7-9 and TRBJ1-4, with D perhaps TRBD1 (6 bases). Germline V gives CDR1 SEHNR, CDR2 FQNEAQ (reference sequence). Trimming took 10 bases from V and 1 from J, leaving 13 bases between them. The CDR3 loop spans 14 amino acids. CDR3 amino acids: CATLGQLTNEKLFF. CDR3 bases: TGTGCCACCCTTGGACAGCTAACTAATGAAAAACTGTTTTTT. Based on the CDR3 plus reference TRBV7-9 and TRBJ1-4, the full variable domain is DTGVSQNPRHKITKRGQNVTFRCDPISEHNRLYWYRQTLGQGPEFLTYFQNEAQLEKSRLLSDRFSAERPKGSFSTLEIQRTEQGDSAMYLCATLGQLTNEKLFFGSGTQLSVL.

The rearrangement uses TRBV9 and TRBJ1-1; perhaps TRBD1 as D (6 bases). Germline CDR1 reads SGDLS; CDR2 reads YYNGEE. This CDR3 spans 17 amino acids. Between the trimmed V and J ends, which lost 0 bases and 10 bases, there was a span of 25 bases. The CDR3 DNA sequence: TGTGCCAGCAGCGTAGAACAGTCACCGTTCGTACAGGGTGGAGCTTTCTTT. This codes for CASSVEQSPFVQGGAFF.